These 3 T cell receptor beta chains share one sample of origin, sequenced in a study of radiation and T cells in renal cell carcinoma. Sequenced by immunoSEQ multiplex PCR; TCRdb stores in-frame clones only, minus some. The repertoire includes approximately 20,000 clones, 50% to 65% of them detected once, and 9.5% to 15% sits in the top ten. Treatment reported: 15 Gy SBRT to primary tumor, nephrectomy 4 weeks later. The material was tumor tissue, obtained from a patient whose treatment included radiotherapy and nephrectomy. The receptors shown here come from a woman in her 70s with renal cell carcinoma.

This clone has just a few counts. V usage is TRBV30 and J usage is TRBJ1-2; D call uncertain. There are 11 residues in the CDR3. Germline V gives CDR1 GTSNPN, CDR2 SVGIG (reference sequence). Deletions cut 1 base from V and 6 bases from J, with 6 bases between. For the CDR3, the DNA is TGTGCCTGGAGTGGACGGAATGGCTACACCTTC. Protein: CAWSGRNGYTF.

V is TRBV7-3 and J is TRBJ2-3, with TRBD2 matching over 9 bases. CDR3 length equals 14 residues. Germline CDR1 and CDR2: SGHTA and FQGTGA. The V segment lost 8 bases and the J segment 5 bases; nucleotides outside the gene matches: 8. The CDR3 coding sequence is TGTGCCAGCGGTCTAGCGGGGTTGGGAGATACGCAGTATTTT. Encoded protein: CASGLAGLGDTQYF.

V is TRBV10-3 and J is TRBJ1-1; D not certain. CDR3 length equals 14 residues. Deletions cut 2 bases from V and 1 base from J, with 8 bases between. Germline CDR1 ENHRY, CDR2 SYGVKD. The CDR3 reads CAISERVGNTEAFF. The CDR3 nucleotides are TGTGCCATCAGTGAGAGGGTTGGGAACACTGAAGCTTTCTTT.